These T cell receptor beta chains were read from a single sample in a study of control samples from healthy donors and cancer patients. Sequencing was performed with immunoSEQ multiplex PCR; in TCRdb, only in-frame clones are kept and a portion is missing. The table lists about 51,000 clones, roughly nine tenths of them singletons, with around 1.5% in the top ten. Specimen: PBMCs. These receptors came from a man aged 35 to 55 with colorectal cancer. Each CDR3 is given with its conserved first and last residue. Each record gives: V gene, clone size, J gene, CDR3 length, D gene, CDR3 DNA, CDR3 protein. D genes are given only for firm matches. A clone size is listed for some rows: how often the clone was seen (once, few, many), or a class if it is expanded.

v_call: TRBV5-4; clone_size: NA; j_call: TRBJ2-1; cdr3_length: 14; d_call: TRBD1; cdr3_nt: TGTGCCAGCAGGCCGAGGGGACAGCTCCATGAGCAGTTCTTC; cdr3_aa: CASRPRGQLHEQFF
v_call: TRBV12-3/TRBV12-4; clone_size: few; j_call: TRBJ1-5; cdr3_length: 12; d_call: NA; cdr3_nt: TGTGCCAGCACCTCGTATAATCAGCCCCAGCATTTT; cdr3_aa: CASTSYNQPQHF
v_call: TRBV19; clone_size: NA; j_call: TRBJ2-2; cdr3_length: 16; d_call: TRBD1; cdr3_nt: TGTGCCAGTATACGACAGGGGGCTGGATATACCGGGGAGCTGTTTTTT; cdr3_aa: CASIRQGAGYTGELFF
v_call: TRBV7-9; clone_size: NA; j_call: TRBJ2-3; cdr3_length: 18; d_call: TRBD2; cdr3_nt: TGTGCCAGCAGCTTAGGGGGACTAGCCTCCCAGTACACAGATACGCAGTATTTT; cdr3_aa: CASSLGGLASQYTDTQYF
v_call: TRBV6-2/TRBV6-3; clone_size: NA; j_call: TRBJ1-5; cdr3_length: 12; d_call: NA; cdr3_nt: TGTGCCAGCAGTTACGCGAATCAGCCCCAGCATTTT; cdr3_aa: CASSYANQPQHF
v_call: TRBV14; clone_size: NA; j_call: TRBJ2-7; cdr3_length: 12; d_call: NA; cdr3_nt: TGTGCCAGCAGCCCTACAGGGCCCGAGCAGTACTTC; cdr3_aa: CASSPTGPEQYF
v_call: TRBV2; clone_size: NA; j_call: TRBJ1-4; cdr3_length: 13; d_call: NA; cdr3_nt: TGTGCCAGCAGGGTCGAAACTAATGAAAAACTGTTTTTT; cdr3_aa: CASRVETNEKLFF
v_call: TRBV10-3; clone_size: NA; j_call: TRBJ2-7; cdr3_length: 16; d_call: TRBD2; cdr3_nt: TGTGCCATCAGCCCCCGGGGACTAGCGGGAGACTACGAGCAGTACTTC; cdr3_aa: CAISPRGLAGDYEQYF
v_call: TRBV7-6; clone_size: NA; j_call: TRBJ2-7; cdr3_length: 13; d_call: NA; cdr3_nt: TGTGCCAGCAGCCCGGGACCGAATTACGAGCAGTACTTC; cdr3_aa: CASSPGPNYEQYF
v_call: TRBV11-2; clone_size: NA; j_call: TRBJ2-1; cdr3_length: 12; d_call: NA; cdr3_nt: TGTGCCAGCAGTTCCCGGGGCAATGAGCAGTTCTTC; cdr3_aa: CASSSRGNEQFF
v_call: TRBV28; clone_size: NA; j_call: TRBJ2-7; cdr3_length: 15; d_call: NA; cdr3_nt: TGTGCCAGCAGCCTAGCCGGGGGCGAGTCCTACGAGCAGTACTTC; cdr3_aa: CASSLAGGESYEQYF
v_call: TRBV30; clone_size: NA; j_call: TRBJ1-1; cdr3_length: 14; d_call: NA; cdr3_nt: TGTGCCTGGAGCATAGACGGTGTATACACTGAAGCTTTCTTT; cdr3_aa: CAWSIDGVYTEAFF
v_call: TRBV5-1; clone_size: NA; j_call: TRBJ2-1; cdr3_length: 17; d_call: TRBD2; cdr3_nt: TGCGCCAGCAGCTTGTCTCTAGCGGGAGGGCCCAGCAATGAGCAGTTCTTC; cdr3_aa: CASSLSLAGGPSNEQFF
v_call: TRBV11-3; clone_size: NA; j_call: TRBJ1-2; cdr3_length: 13; d_call: NA; cdr3_nt: TGTGCCAGCAGCTTAACAGGAAGCTATGGCTACACCTTC; cdr3_aa: CASSLTGSYGYTF
v_call: TRBV11-2; clone_size: NA; j_call: TRBJ2-2; cdr3_length: 14; d_call: NA; cdr3_nt: TGTGCCAGCAGCTTAATACAGAACACCGGGGAGCTGTTTTTT; cdr3_aa: CASSLIQNTGELFF
v_call: TRBV27; clone_size: NA; j_call: TRBJ2-7; cdr3_length: 16; d_call: NA; cdr3_nt: TGTGCCAGCAGTTTGTCACACCGGTCGGGGCTCTACGAGCAGTACTTC; cdr3_aa: CASSLSHRSGLYEQYF
v_call: TRBV5-1; clone_size: once; j_call: TRBJ1-6; cdr3_length: 13; d_call: NA; cdr3_nt: TGCGCCAGCAGGGGGGAGAATAATTCACCCCTCCACTTT; cdr3_aa: CASRGENNSPLHF
v_call: TRBV3-1/TRBV3-2; clone_size: NA; j_call: TRBJ1-1; cdr3_length: 14; d_call: TRBD1; cdr3_nt: TGTGCCAGCAGCCCGGGACAGATGAACACTGAAGCTTTCTTT; cdr3_aa: CASSPGQMNTEAFF
v_call: TRBV28; clone_size: NA; j_call: TRBJ1-1; cdr3_length: 15; d_call: NA; cdr3_nt: TGTGCCAGCAGTTTACCGCCAGGGCTAGGCACTGAAGCTTTCTTT; cdr3_aa: CASSLPPGLGTEAFF
v_call: TRBV5-1; clone_size: once; j_call: TRBJ2-7; cdr3_length: 13; d_call: NA; cdr3_nt: TGCGCCAGCAGCTTATCAAGCTCCTACGAGCAGTACTTC; cdr3_aa: CASSLSSSYEQYF
v_call: TRBV6-5; clone_size: NA; j_call: TRBJ1-2; cdr3_length: 16; d_call: NA; cdr3_nt: TGTGCCAGCAGTTACTCGAGGGGGATACTTAACTATGGCTACACCTTC; cdr3_aa: CASSYSRGILNYGYTF
v_call: TRBV28; clone_size: NA; j_call: TRBJ1-1; cdr3_length: 14; d_call: NA; cdr3_nt: TGTGCCAGCACCTACAACACAGCGGGTACTGAAGCTTTCTTT; cdr3_aa: CASTYNTAGTEAFF
v_call: TRBV11-2; clone_size: NA; j_call: TRBJ1-3; cdr3_length: 15; d_call: NA; cdr3_nt: TGTGCCAGCAGCTTGGATGGGAACCCTGGAAACACCATATATTTT; cdr3_aa: CASSLDGNPGNTIYF
v_call: TRBV9; clone_size: few; j_call: TRBJ2-3; cdr3_length: 16; d_call: TRBD2; cdr3_nt: TGTGCCAGCAGCGTTGCCGGGACTAGCCTAACAGATACGCAGTATTTT; cdr3_aa: CASSVAGTSLTDTQYF
v_call: TRBV5-1; clone_size: NA; j_call: TRBJ1-1; cdr3_length: 15; d_call: NA; cdr3_nt: TGCGCCAGCAGCTTTGCTGGGGGCCGGAACACTGAAGCTTTCTTT; cdr3_aa: CASSFAGGRNTEAFF
v_call: TRBV19; clone_size: NA; j_call: TRBJ1-3; cdr3_length: 16; d_call: NA; cdr3_nt: TGTGCCAGTAGTATAGGCCAGGTCGTGTACGGAAACACCATATATTTT; cdr3_aa: CASSIGQVVYGNTIYF
v_call: TRBV2; clone_size: NA; j_call: TRBJ1-2; cdr3_length: 12; d_call: NA; cdr3_nt: TGTGCCAGCAGCTTTGGGACGGCTGGCTACACCTTC; cdr3_aa: CASSFGTAGYTF
v_call: TRBV10-3; clone_size: NA; j_call: TRBJ1-2; cdr3_length: 13; d_call: NA; cdr3_nt: TGTGCCATCAGCCAAAAGGGCTTTTATGGCTACACCTTC; cdr3_aa: CAISQKGFYGYTF
v_call: TRBV19; clone_size: NA; j_call: TRBJ1-5; cdr3_length: 15; d_call: NA; cdr3_nt: TGTGCCAGTAGTTTTTCGGACCATAGCAATCAGCCCCAGCATTTT; cdr3_aa: CASSFSDHSNQPQHF
v_call: TRBV20-1; clone_size: NA; j_call: TRBJ1-2; cdr3_length: 11; d_call: NA; cdr3_nt: TGCAGTGCTAGTATCAGGCATGGCTACACCTTC; cdr3_aa: CSASIRHGYTF
v_call: TRBV10-1; clone_size: NA; j_call: TRBJ1-2; cdr3_length: 13; d_call: NA; cdr3_nt: TGCGCCAGCAGTTTCGACAGATCCTATGGCTACACCTTC; cdr3_aa: CASSFDRSYGYTF
v_call: TRBV19; clone_size: NA; j_call: TRBJ1-5; cdr3_length: 14; d_call: TRBD1; cdr3_nt: TGTGCCAGTAGTCTCTACAGGGGTGCTCAGCCCCAGCATTTT; cdr3_aa: CASSLYRGAQPQHF
v_call: TRBV5-6; clone_size: NA; j_call: TRBJ2-3; cdr3_length: 15; d_call: NA; cdr3_nt: TGTGCCAGCGCCCATGGGGGGCTAGGAACAGATACGCAGTATTTT; cdr3_aa: CASAHGGLGTDTQYF
v_call: TRBV6-2/TRBV6-3; clone_size: NA; j_call: TRBJ1-5; cdr3_length: 14; d_call: NA; cdr3_nt: TGTGCCAGCAGTTACCTCCCGCCCAATCAGCCCCAGCATTTT; cdr3_aa: CASSYLPPNQPQHF
v_call: TRBV12-3/TRBV12-4; clone_size: NA; j_call: TRBJ2-7; cdr3_length: 13; d_call: TRBD1; cdr3_nt: TGTGCCAGCAGCCCAACAGGGGGCTACGAGCAGTACTTC; cdr3_aa: CASSPTGGYEQYF
v_call: TRBV19; clone_size: NA; j_call: TRBJ1-3; cdr3_length: 13; d_call: NA; cdr3_nt: TGTGCCAGTAAAGAGGTTTTCGGAAACACCATATATTTT; cdr3_aa: CASKEVFGNTIYF
v_call: TRBV28; clone_size: NA; j_call: TRBJ2-1; cdr3_length: 18; d_call: NA; cdr3_nt: TGTGCCAGCAGTTACAACCCGAGGATGTCCTTCTCCTACAATGAGCAGTTCTTC; cdr3_aa: CASSYNPRMSFSYNEQFF
v_call: TRBV11-3; clone_size: NA; j_call: TRBJ1-1; cdr3_length: 13; d_call: NA; cdr3_nt: TGTGCCAGCAGCCGCCTCACAGAACCTGAAGCTTTCTTT; cdr3_aa: CASSRLTEPEAFF
v_call: TRBV19; clone_size: NA; j_call: TRBJ1-2; cdr3_length: 14; d_call: NA; cdr3_nt: TGTGCCAGTAGTAAGGGTAGGCAGCACTATGGCTACACCTTC; cdr3_aa: CASSKGRQHYGYTF
v_call: TRBV7-8; clone_size: NA; j_call: TRBJ2-2; cdr3_length: 14; d_call: NA; cdr3_nt: TGTGCCAGCAGCCCATCCCCTGGTACCGGGGAGCTGTTTTTT; cdr3_aa: CASSPSPGTGELFF
v_call: TRBV5-6; clone_size: NA; j_call: TRBJ1-1; cdr3_length: 15; d_call: NA; cdr3_nt: TGTGCCAGCAGCTTGCCCACACGGCTGAGGACTGAAGCTTTCTTT; cdr3_aa: CASSLPTRLRTEAFF
v_call: TRBV5-6; clone_size: NA; j_call: TRBJ2-3; cdr3_length: 17; d_call: NA; cdr3_nt: TGTGCCAGCAGTTCGAAGGAGGGGGCGCTGACCACAAGGATGCAGTATTTT; cdr3_aa: CASSSKEGALTTRMQYF